This is a list of T cell receptor beta chains from one sample in a study of CD8+CD57+ T cells in acquired aplastic anemia. TCRdb independently ran MiXCR on the reads; one entry per CDR3 protein. The sample consists of about 260,000 distinct CDR3 sequences, less than 85% of them appearing once. The material sequenced was sorted CD4+, CD8+, or CD8+CD57+ T cells (not recorded which) from PBMCs. The source is a human donor with aplastic anemia. The CDR3 runs from the conserved cysteine through the conserved F or W. A D gene is named only where the DNA matches it firmly. Not all rows give a size; the values are once, few, many and, for expanded clones, a class.

CDR3nt	CDR3aa	v_gene	abundance	len	d_gene	j_gene
TGTGCCAGCAGCCCAGCCACAGGGGTTCTACGGTATGGCTTT	CASSPATGVLRYGF	TRBV7-9	NA	14	TRBD1	TRBJ2-3
TGTGCCAGCAGCAAGGCAGAGAGCCCCTATACTGAGCAGTTCTTC	CASSKAESPYTEQFF	TRBV7-2	NA	15	NA	TRBJ2-1
TGTGCCAGCGGGGTCGGGGGCACAGCCACGACGTATTTT	CASGVGGTATTYF	TRBV7-8	few	13	NA	TRBJ2-3
TGTGCCAGCAGCGGGGTTCTGACAGGGAACACTGAAGCTTTCTTT	CASSGVLTGNTEAFF	TRBV2	NA	15	NA	TRBJ1-1
TGTGCCAGCAGCACCCCACCCTGGACTAACAATGAGCAGTTCTTC	CASSTPPWTNNEQFF	TRBV7-2	NA	15	NA	TRBJ2-1
TGTGCCACCAGTGACCATAACACTAACTATGGCTACACCTTC	CATSDHNTNYGYTF	TRBV24-1	NA	14	NA	TRBJ1-2
TGTGCCAGCAGCGATGGGGGGACCAACAAGGAGGCTTTC	CASSDGGTNKEAF	TRBV7-2	NA	13	NA	TRBJ2-1
TGTGCCAGCAGCCAGGGGGGTAGCAACGGGGCCAACGTCCAGTTCTTC	CASSQGGSNGANVQFF	TRBV7-9	NA	16	NA	TRBJ2-1
TGCAGCGTTGAGGGTCTAGCAGGCAATGAGCAGTTCTTC	CSVEGLAGNEQFF	TRBV29-1	few	13	NA	TRBJ2-1
TGTGCCAGCAGCCCACTCTTGGGCGATGCCCCAAATGAGCAGTTT	CASSPLLGDAPNEQF	TRBV2	NA	15	NA	TRBJ2-3
TGCAGCGTTGAAGGTGGGAAGGACGGCTACAATGAGCAGTTCTTC	CSVEGGKDGYNEQFF	TRBV29-1	NA	15	NA	TRBJ2-1
TGTGCCACCTTGTTGGACAGGGGGAGGTATGAGCAGTTCTTC	CATLLDRGRYEQFF	TRBV15	NA	14	TRBD1	TRBJ2-1
TGTGCCAGCAGCCCACCCTCGGGATTCTATGGCTACACCTTC	CASSPPSGFYGYTF	TRBV7-9	NA	14	NA	TRBJ1-2
TGTGCCAGCACCAGAGAGGCAGGTGCCGATACACACTATTTT	CASTREAGADTHYF	TRBV7-3	NA	14	NA	TRBJ2-3
TGTGCCAGCAGTCAGTATTCCCATGGAGGGAATAATTCACCCCTCCACTTT	CASSQYSHGGNNSPLHF	TRBV6-1	NA	17	NA	TRBJ1-6
TGTGCCAGCAGCCCTTGGGGGAAACTGAACACTGAAGCTTTCTTT	CASSPWGKLNTEAFF	TRBV7-9	NA	15	NA	TRBJ1-1
TGTGCCAGCAGTGAAAGGGCAATGACTTACGAGCAGTACTTC	CASSERAMTYEQYF	TRBV2	few	14	NA	TRBJ2-7